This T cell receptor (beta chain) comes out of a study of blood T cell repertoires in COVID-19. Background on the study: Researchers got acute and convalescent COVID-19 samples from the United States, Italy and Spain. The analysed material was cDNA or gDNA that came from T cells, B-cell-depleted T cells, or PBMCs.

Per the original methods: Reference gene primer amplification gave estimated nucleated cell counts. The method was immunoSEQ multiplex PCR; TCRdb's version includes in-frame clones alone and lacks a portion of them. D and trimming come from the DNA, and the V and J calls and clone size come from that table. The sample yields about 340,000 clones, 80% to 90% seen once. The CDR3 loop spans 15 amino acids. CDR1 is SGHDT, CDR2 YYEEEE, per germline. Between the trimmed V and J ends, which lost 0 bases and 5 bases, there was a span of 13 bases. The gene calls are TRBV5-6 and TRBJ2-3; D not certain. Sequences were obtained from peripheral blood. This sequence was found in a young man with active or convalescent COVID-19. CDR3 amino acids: CASSLANSNGDTQYF. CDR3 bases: TGTGCCAGCAGCTTGGCGAATTCCAACGGAGATACGCAGTATTTT.